This T cell receptor beta chain was documented in a study of response to subunit inactivated influenza vaccine. Using its own MiXCR run on the RT-PCR reads, TCRdb lists one record per CDR3 protein. Of more than 200,000 distinct CDR3 sequences in the sample, less than 15% were seen once. This clonotype was counted a few times. Its target is unknown. V gave up 5 bases and J gave up 4 bases; unmatched junction bases: 9. The CDR3 has 17 residues. Study conclusions and caveats: The authors suggested that few new T cells are recruited per seasonal influenza vaccination.

The chain carries TRBV12-3 or TRBV12-4 and TRBJ2-1, with TRBD2 identical over 12 bases. The clonotype was recovered from a man aged 50-59 years who received an inactivated influenza vaccine. The source material was non-naive T cells sorted from PBMCs, sampled approximately 15 days before vaccination. CDR3: CASSPRPLAGGYNEQFF. The DNA for the CDR3 is TGTGCCAGCAGTCCCCGGCCCCTAGCGGGGGGGTACAATGAGCAGTTCTTC.